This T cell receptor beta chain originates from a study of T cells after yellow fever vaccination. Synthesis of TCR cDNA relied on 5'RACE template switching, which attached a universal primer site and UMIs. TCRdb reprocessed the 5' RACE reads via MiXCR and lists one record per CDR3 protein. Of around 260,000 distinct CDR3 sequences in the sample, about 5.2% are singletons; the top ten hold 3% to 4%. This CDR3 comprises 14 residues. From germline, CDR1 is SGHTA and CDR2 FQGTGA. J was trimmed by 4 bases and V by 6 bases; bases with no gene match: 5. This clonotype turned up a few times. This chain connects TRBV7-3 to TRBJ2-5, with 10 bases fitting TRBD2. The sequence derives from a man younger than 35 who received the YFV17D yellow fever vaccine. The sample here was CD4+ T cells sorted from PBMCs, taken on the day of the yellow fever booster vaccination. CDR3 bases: TGTGCCAGCAGGTCTAGCGGGGGTGGAGAGACCCAGTACTTC. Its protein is CASRSSGGGETQYF.